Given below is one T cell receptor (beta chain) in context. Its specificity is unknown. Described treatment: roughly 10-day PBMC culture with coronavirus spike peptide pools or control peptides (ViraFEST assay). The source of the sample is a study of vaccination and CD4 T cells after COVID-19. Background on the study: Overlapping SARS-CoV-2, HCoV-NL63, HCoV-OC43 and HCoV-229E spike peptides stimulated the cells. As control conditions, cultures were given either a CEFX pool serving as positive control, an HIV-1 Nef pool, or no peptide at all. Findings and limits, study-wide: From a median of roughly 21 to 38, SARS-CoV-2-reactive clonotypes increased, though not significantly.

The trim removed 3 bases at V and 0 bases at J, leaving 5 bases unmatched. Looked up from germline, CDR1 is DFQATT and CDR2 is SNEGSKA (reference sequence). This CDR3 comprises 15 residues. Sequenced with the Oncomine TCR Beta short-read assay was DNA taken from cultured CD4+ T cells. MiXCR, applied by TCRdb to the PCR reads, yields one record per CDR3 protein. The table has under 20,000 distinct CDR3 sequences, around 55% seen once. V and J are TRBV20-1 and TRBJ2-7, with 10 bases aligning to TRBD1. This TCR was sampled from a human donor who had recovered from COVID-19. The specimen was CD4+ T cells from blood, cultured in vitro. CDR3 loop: CSARTWDRGSYEQYF. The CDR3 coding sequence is TGCAGTGCTAGGACTTGGGACAGGGGCTCCTACGAGCAGTACTTC.